The 26 T cell receptor beta chains presented below share a single source sample, sequenced in a study of blood T cell repertoires in COVID-19. Sequencing used immunoSEQ multiplex PCR; TCRdb keeps in-frame clones, though not all of them. The data contain some 130,000 clones, roughly 86% of them seen just once; the ten biggest clones take up about 10%. Sequences were obtained from peripheral blood. The source is a woman in her 70s with COVID-19, enrolled during active disease.

The chain joins TRBV3-1 (or the pseudogene TRBV3-2) to TRBJ2-7, with D maybe TRBD1 (5 bases). The CDR3 contains 15 residues. Deletions cut 2 bases from V and 3 bases from J, with 14 bases between. CDR1 and CDR2 from the germline V gene are LGHDT and YNNKEL (reference sequence). The CDR3 nucleotides read TGTGCCAGCAGCCAAAACTTGGCAGGGTACTACGAGCAGTACTTC. This sequence encodes CASSQNLAGYYEQYF.

The CDR3 loop is CASTPESPGREKLFF. CDR3 sequence (DNA): TGTGCCAGCACACCGGAATCACCTGGGCGTGAAAAACTGTTTTTT. This sequence joins TRBV6-6 and TRBJ1-4; D uncertain. Trimming cost V 7 bases and J 7 bases, with 19 bases left between them. In germline, CDR1 is MNHNY, CDR2 SVGAGI (reference sequence). The CDR3 contains 15 residues.

The genes are TRBV10-3 and TRBJ2-2, with 9 bases identical to TRBD2. Germline CDR1 is ENHRY and CDR2 is SYGVKD. The V segment lost 0 bases and the J segment 4 bases; nucleotides outside the gene matches: 9. The CDR3 consists of 18 residues. CDR3 DNA sequence: TGTGCCATCAGTGAGTCGTACCCAGCGGGGGGCCGCACCGGGGAGCTGTTTTTT. Translation gives CAISESYPAGGRTGELFF.

V and J are TRBV2 and TRBJ1-2; tentatively, D is TRBD1 (5 bases). This CDR3 is 14 amino acids long. The ends were cut back, 0 bases at V and 7 bases at J, with 12 bases in the middle. CDR1 and CDR2 (germline): SNHLY, FYNNEI. Here the CDR3 DNA reads TGTGCCAGCAGTGAAGCCAGGGCGCAGGTTGGCTACACCTTC. Translating gives CASSEARAQVGYTF.

This clone has a handful of counts. This chain joins TRBV11-2 and TRBJ1-4; 8 bases are a match to TRBD1. The length of the CDR3 is 14 residues. V was clipped by 5 bases and J by 9 bases; unmatched bases: 8. The germline CDR1 and CDR2 sequences are SGHAT and FQNNGV. In DNA, the CDR3 is TGTGCCAGCAGCCTTTGGCAGGGGGCTCAAAAACTGTTTTTT. Amino acid sequence: CASSLWQGAQKLFF.

The chain combines TRBV5-6 with TRBJ1-1, with D maybe TRBD1 (6 bases). The CDR3 is 16 amino acids. Trimming left V 1 base short and J 5 bases short, with 18 bases between. CDR1 SGHDT and CDR2 YYEEEE come from the germline V gene. The DNA of the CDR3 is TGTGCCAGCAGCTTGAATGGAGGTCCAGACAGGACTGAAGCTTTCTTT. It encodes CASSLNGGPDRTEAFF.

The V and J genes are TRBV10-3 and TRBJ2-1; 10 nucleotides match TRBD2. Per germline, CDR1 ENHRY and CDR2 SYGVKD. The CDR3 covers 15 residues. The trim removed 7 bases at V and 8 bases at J, leaving 11 bases unmatched. In DNA form, the CDR3 reads TGTGCCATCACTGGCCGCCTAGCGGGGGTAGATGAGCAGTTCTTC. Amino acids: CAITGRLAGVDEQFF.

This chain links TRBV3-1 (or the pseudogene TRBV3-2) with TRBJ1-1, with TRBD1 matching over 9 bases. Trimming removed 10 bases from V and 1 base from J; junction bases left unmatched: 4. Germline V gives CDR1 LGHDT, CDR2 YNNKEL (reference sequence). The CDR3 contains 13 residues. The CDR3 reads CATGTGKNTEAFF. CDR3 DNA sequence: TGTGCCACCGGGACAGGGAAGAACACTGAAGCTTTCTTT.

The chain employs TRBV7-2 and TRBJ1-1; 8 bases fit TRBD1. This CDR3 has 17 amino acids. The V gene end was trimmed by 5 bases and the J gene end by 5 bases; junction bases not matched to a gene: 16. Germline-derived CDR1 and CDR2 are SGHTA and FQGNSA. The CDR3 DNA sequence: TGTGCCAGCAGCGAATGGACAGGGATGGGGCCGAGTACTGAAGCTTTCTTT. Protein: CASSEWTGMGPSTEAFF.

DNA for the CDR3: TGTGCCACCAGCAGATCACCTCCCGGGACAACGAACACCGGGGAGCTGTTTTTT. This sequence encodes CATSRSPPGTTNTGELFF. The chain recombines TRBV15 with TRBJ2-2, with D perhaps matching TRBD1 (6 bases). From germline, CDR1 is LNHNV and CDR2 YYDKDF (reference sequence). The CDR3 consists of 18 residues. V was shortened by 2 bases and J by 0 bases, with 16 bases between the two germline ends.

The CDR3 here is CASSLALTGLAGNTIYF. The CDR3, as DNA: TGTGCCAGCAGCTTAGCTCTTACAGGGTTGGCTGGAAACACCATATATTTT. The gene calls are TRBV7-9 and TRBJ1-3; weak D call: TRBD1 (6 bases). The CDR3 is made up of 17 amino acids. The V and J ends lost 0 bases and 2 bases respectively, with 14 bases between them. Germline CDR1 and CDR2: SEHNR and FQNEAQ (reference sequence).

Written as DNA, the CDR3 is TGTGCCAGCACCCAAGGACAGCACTATGGCTACACCTTC. It is translated as CASTQGQHYGYTF. J is TRBJ1-2 and V is TRBV6-5, with D possibly TRBD1 on 6 matching bases. From germline, CDR1 is MNHEY and CDR2 SVGAGI. The ends were cut back, 7 bases at V and 3 bases at J, with 12 bases in the middle. The CDR3 loop spans 13 amino acids.

This clone showed up just a few times. The rearrangement links TRBV6-5 to TRBJ1-5, with D possibly being TRBD1 (6 bases). CDR1 MNHEY and CDR2 SVGAGI come from the germline V gene. The CDR3 is made up of 15 amino acids. V was cut by 8 bases and J by 3 bases, with 17 bases left in between. DNA for the CDR3: TGTGCCAGCCAGGGGCAGGTAGATGCCAATCAGCCCCAGCATTTT. Translating gives CASQGQVDANQPQHF.

This clone was recorded a few times. This chain links TRBV6-5 with TRBJ1-1; TRBD1 matches at 11 bases. CDR1 MNHEY and CDR2 SVGAGI come from the germline V gene. V was clipped by 4 bases and J by 10 bases; unmatched bases: 11. The CDR3 contains 15 residues. CDR3 in amino acids: CASSFLPGQGGSAFF. The CDR3, as DNA: TGTGCCAGCAGTTTTCTCCCGGGACAGGGGGGGTCAGCTTTCTTT.

In this sample, this clone turned up a few times. The V call is TRBV2, the J call TRBJ2-2, with a possible D match to TRBD1 (5 bases). Germline lookup yields CDR1 SNHLY and CDR2 FYNNEI. The CDR3 is 15 residues long. Trimming shortened V by 7 bases and J by 4 bases, and 16 bases separated the two germline ends. The CDR3, as DNA: TGTGCCAGCAATCAGGGCCCAACGGGCACCGGGGAGCTGTTTTTT. Translation: CASNQGPTGTGELFF.

The rearrangement uses TRBV13 and TRBJ1-4; no firm D call. Trimming removed 3 bases at V and 6 bases at J, with 14 bases between. In germline, CDR1 is PRHDT, CDR2 FYEKMQ (reference sequence). The CDR3 contains 15 residues. The CDR3 is CASSFSTRFDEKLFF. The DNA of the CDR3 is TGTGCCAGCAGCTTCTCGACAAGATTTGATGAAAAACTGTTTTTT.

The chain uses TRBV3-1 (or the pseudogene TRBV3-2) and TRBJ2-1; D unresolved. Looked up from germline, CDR1 is LGHDT and CDR2 is YNNKEL (reference sequence). Deletions cut 3 bases from V and 8 bases from J, with 11 bases between. The CDR3 is made up of 13 amino acids. CDR3 sequence: CASSQGALDEQFF. The DNA for the CDR3 is TGTGCCAGCAGCCAGGGCGCCCTGGATGAGCAGTTCTTC.

The V gene is TRBV5-1, the J gene TRBJ1-6; D might be TRBD1 (6 bases). Germline V lookup: CDR1 SGHRS, CDR2 YFSETQ. V was trimmed by 1 base and J by 6 bases, leaving 14 bases between them. The CDR3 covers 16 residues. The CDR3 here is CASSLILWGPNSPLHF. The CDR3 nucleotides are TGCGCCAGCAGCTTGATCCTATGGGGGCCTAATTCACCCCTCCACTTT.

This sequence joins TRBV6-2 or TRBV6-3 and TRBJ2-7; tentative D call: TRBD1 (6 bases). The germline gives CDR1 MNHEY, CDR2 SVGEGT. With 0 bases removed from V and 6 bases from J, the gap between germline ends came to 9 bases. This CDR3 is 13 amino acids long. The CDR3 DNA sequence: TGTGCCAGCAGTTACTCGGGCAGGGGCGAGCAGTACTTC. Protein sequence: CASSYSGRGEQYF.

The rearrangement joins TRBV27 to TRBJ1-1, with D tentatively TRBD1 (6 bases). Germline CDR1 and CDR2: MNHEY and SMNVEV (reference sequence). This CDR3 contains 13 residues. V was clipped by 5 bases and J by 6 bases, with 13 bases between them. CDR3 DNA: TGTGCCAGCAGTCCCCCAGGGGCGGCTGAAGCTTTCTTT. Translation gives CASSPPGAAEAFF.

The chain employs TRBV2 and TRBJ2-5, with D possibly matching TRBD1 (6 bases). Germline V gene lookup returns CDR1 SNHLY and CDR2 FYNNEI. The CDR3 is made up of 15 amino acids. Trimming removed 4 bases from V and 5 bases from J, with 17 bases in between. CDR3 bases: TGTGCCAGCAGTGCCACCAGGGGTGTACCGGAGACCCAGTACTTC. Protein sequence: CASSATRGVPETQYF. The full variable domain, completed using reference TRBV2 and TRBJ2-5, is EPEVTQTPSHQVTQMGQEVILRCVPISNHLYFYWYRQILGQKVEFLVSFYNNEISEKSEIFDDQFSVERPDGSNFTLKIRSTKLEDSAMYFCASSATRGVPETQYFGPGTRLLVL.

The chain has TRBV28 and TRBJ1-3; perhaps TRBD1 as D (6 bases). Germline V CDR1 and CDR2: MDHEN, SYDVKM. The ends were cut back, 4 bases at V and 0 bases at J, with 16 bases in the middle. The CDR3 extends over 17 amino acids. The chain's CDR3 is CASSSPSVGGSGNTIYF. The CDR3 nucleotides read TGTGCCAGCAGTTCCCCATCGGTAGGGGGCTCTGGAAACACCATATATTTT.

The chain is built from TRBV4-1 and TRBJ1-2; D might be TRBD1 (6 bases). With 3 bases removed from V and 5 bases from J, the gap between germline ends came to 13 bases. Germline V gives CDR1 MGHRA, CDR2 YSYEKL. The CDR3 runs 14 residues. The CDR3 loop reads CASSHSGTLYGYTF. In nucleotides, the CDR3 is TGCGCCAGCAGCCACTCCGGGACACTATATGGCTACACCTTC.

V gene TRBV2 combines with J gene TRBJ1-1; D is undetermined. V was trimmed by 4 bases and J by 0 bases, leaving 6 bases between them. This CDR3 has 13 amino acids. CDR1 and CDR2 (germline): SNHLY, FYNNEI. The CDR3 DNA is TGTGCCAGCAGTGTCAGTGTGAACACTGAAGCTTTCTTT. Amino acid sequence: CASSVSVNTEAFF.

The gene calls are TRBV7-9 and TRBJ1-3; D is undetermined. The germline V gene has CDR1 SEHNR and CDR2 FQNEAQ (reference sequence). The V end lost 5 bases, the J end lost 15 bases, and 5 bases lay between the germline ends. The CDR3 runs 8 residues. CDR3 residues: CASSGGYF. The CDR3 DNA reads as TGTGCCAGCAGCGGCGGATATTTT.

The rearrangement joins TRBV2 to TRBJ1-1; TRBD1 is a possible D gene (6 bases). This CDR3 spans 12 amino acids. Trimming took 6 bases from V and 5 from J, leaving 10 bases between them. Per the germline V gene, CDR1 is SNHLY and CDR2 is FYNNEI. CDR3 bases: TGTGCCAGCAGGCTACAGGGAACTGAAGCTTTCTTT. Translation: CASRLQGTEAFF.